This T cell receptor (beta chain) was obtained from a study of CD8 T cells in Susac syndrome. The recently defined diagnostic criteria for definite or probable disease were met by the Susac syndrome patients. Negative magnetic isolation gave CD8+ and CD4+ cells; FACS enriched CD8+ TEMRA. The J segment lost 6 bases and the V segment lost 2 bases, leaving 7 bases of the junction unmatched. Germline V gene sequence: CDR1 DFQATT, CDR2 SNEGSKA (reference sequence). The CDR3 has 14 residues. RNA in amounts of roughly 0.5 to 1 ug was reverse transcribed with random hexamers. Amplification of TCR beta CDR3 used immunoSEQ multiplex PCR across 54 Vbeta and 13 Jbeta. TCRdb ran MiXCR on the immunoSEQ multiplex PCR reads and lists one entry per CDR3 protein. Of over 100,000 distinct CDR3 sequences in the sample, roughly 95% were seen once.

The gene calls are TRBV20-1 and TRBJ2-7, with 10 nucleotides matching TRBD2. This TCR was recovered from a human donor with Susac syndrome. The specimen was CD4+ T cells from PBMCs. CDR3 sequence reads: CSARYLAGAGEQYF. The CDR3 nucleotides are TGCAGTGCTAGATACCTAGCGGGAGCGGGCGAGCAGTACTTC.